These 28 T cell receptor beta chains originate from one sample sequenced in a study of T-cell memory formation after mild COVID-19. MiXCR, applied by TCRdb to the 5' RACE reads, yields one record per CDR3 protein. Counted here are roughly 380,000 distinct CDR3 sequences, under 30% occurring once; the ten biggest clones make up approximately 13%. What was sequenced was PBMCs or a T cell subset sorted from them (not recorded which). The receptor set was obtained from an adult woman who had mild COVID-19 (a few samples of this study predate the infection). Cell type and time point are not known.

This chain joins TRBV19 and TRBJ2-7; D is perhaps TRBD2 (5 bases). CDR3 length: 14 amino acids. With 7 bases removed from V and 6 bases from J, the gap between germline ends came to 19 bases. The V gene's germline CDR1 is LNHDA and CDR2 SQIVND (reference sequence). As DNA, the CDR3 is TGTGCCAGTAAAGAGGGCTTGGGAGTCCTCGAGCAGTACTTC. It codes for CASKEGLGVLEQYF.

The CDR3 loop reads CASSLGRGGGATSTDTQYF. The CDR3 nucleotides are TGTGCCAGCAGCCTCGGACGAGGCGGGGGTGCGACTAGCACAGATACGCAGTATTTT. The gene calls are TRBV12-3 or TRBV12-4 and TRBJ2-3; 7 bases line up with TRBD2. V gave up 6 bases and J gave up 0 bases; unmatched junction bases: 18. This CDR3 has 19 residues.

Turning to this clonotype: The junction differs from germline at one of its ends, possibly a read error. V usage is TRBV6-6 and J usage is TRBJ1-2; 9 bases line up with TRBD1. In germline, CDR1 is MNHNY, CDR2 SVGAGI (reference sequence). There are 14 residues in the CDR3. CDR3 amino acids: CATSKGQGYGGYTF. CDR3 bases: TGTGCCACCAGTAAGGGACAGGGTTACGGTGGCTACACCTTC.

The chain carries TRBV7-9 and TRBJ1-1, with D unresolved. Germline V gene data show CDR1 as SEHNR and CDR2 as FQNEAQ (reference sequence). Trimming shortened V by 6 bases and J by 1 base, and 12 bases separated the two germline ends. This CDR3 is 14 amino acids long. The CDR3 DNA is TGTGCCAGCAGACCCCTCGCTGGGAACACTGAAGCTTTCTTT. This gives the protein CASRPLAGNTEAFF.

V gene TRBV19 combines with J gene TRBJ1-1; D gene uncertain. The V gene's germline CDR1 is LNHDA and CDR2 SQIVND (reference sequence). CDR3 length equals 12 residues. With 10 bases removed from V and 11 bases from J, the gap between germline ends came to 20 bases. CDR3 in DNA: TGTGCCACCTCGCGAGGGCGGGGTGAGGCTTTCTTT. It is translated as CATSRGRGEAFF.

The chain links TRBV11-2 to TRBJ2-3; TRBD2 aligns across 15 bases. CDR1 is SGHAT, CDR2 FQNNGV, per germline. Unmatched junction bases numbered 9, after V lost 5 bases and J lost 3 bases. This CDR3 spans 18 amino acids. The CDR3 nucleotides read TGTGCCAGCAGCCCCCCGGGACTAGCGGGGGGACGGACAGATACGCAGTATTTT. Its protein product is CASSPPGLAGGRTDTQYF.

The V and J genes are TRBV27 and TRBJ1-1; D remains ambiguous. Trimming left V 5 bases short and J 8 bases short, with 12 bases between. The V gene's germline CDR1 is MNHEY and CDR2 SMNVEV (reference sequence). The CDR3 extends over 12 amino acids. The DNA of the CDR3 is TGTGCCAGCAGTGGCTCAAGGTACGAAGCTTTCTTT. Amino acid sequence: CASSGSRYEAFF.

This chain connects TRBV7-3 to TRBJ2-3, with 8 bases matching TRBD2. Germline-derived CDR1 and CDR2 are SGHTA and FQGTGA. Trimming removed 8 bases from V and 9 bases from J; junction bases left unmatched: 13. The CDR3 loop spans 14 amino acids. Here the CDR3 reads CASGVSGKTETQYF. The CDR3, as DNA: TGTGCCAGCGGAGTTAGCGGGAAAACGGAAACGCAGTATTTT.

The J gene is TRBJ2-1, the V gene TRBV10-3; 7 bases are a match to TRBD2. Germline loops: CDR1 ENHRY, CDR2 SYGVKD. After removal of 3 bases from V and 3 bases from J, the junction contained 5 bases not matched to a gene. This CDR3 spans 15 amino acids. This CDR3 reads CAISEPGLRYNEQFF. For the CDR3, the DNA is TGTGCCATCAGTGAACCGGGACTACGCTACAATGAGCAGTTCTTC.

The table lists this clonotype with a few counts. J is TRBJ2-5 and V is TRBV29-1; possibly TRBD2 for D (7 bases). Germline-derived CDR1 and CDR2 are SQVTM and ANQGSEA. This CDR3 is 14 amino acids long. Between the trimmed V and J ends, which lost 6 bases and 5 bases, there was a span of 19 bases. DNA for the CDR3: TGCAGCGTAGTTGGACTAGGAGGGGGGGAGACCCAGTACTTC. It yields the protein CSVVGLGGGETQYF.

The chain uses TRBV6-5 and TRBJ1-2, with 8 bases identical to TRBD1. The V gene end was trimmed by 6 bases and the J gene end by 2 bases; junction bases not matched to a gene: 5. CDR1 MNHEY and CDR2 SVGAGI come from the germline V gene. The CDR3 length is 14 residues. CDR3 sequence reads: CASRLGQGNYGYTF. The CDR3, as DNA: TGTGCCAGCAGACTCGGACAGGGCAACTATGGCTACACCTTC.

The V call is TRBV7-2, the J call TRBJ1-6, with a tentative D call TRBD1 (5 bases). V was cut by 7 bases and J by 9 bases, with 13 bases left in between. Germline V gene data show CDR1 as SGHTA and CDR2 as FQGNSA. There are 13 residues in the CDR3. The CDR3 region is CASKLQGISPLHF. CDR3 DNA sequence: TGTGCCAGCAAGCTTCAGGGCATTTCACCCCTCCACTTT.

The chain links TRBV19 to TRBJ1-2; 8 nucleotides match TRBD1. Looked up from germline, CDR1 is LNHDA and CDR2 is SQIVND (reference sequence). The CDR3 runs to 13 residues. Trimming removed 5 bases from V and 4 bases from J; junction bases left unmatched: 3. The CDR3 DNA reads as TGTGCCAGTAGTGCTACAGGGGGCTATGGCTACACCTTC. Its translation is CASSATGGYGYTF. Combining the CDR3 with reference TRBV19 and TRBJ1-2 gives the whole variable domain DGGITQSPKYLFRKEGQNVTLSCEQNLNHDAMYWYRQDPGQGLRLIYYSQIVNDFQKGDIAEGYSVSREKKESFPLTVTSAQKNPTAFYLCASSATGGYGYTFGSGTRLTVV.

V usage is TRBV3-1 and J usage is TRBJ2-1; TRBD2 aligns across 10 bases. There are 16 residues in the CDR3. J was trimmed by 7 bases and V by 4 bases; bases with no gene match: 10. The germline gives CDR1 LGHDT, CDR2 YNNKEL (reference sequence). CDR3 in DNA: TGTGCCAGCAGCCCACCAAGCGGGAGGGCCAGGAATGAGCAGTTCTTC. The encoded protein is CASSPPSGRARNEQFF.

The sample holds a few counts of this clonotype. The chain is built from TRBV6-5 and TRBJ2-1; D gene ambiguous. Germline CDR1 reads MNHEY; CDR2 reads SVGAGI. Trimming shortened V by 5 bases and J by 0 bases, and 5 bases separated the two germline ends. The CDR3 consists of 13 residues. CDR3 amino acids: CASSRDSYNEQFF. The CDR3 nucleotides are TGTGCCAGCAGTCGTGACTCCTACAATGAGCAGTTCTTC.

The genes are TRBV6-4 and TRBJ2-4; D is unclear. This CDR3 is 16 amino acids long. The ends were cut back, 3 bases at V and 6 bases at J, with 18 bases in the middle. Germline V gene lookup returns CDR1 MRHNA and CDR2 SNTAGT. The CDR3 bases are TGTGCCAGCAGTGAATCCCAGGTCGAAGTTTCAAACATTCAGTACTTC. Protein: CASSESQVEVSNIQYF.

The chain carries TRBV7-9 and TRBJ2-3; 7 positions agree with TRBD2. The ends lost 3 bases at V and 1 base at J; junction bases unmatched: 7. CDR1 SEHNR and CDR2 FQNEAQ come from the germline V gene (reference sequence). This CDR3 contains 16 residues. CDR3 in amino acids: CASSFQRGVGTDTQYF. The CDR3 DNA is TGTGCCAGCAGCTTTCAACGGGGGGTCGGCACAGATACGCAGTATTTT. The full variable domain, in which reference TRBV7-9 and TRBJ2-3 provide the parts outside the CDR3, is DTGVSQNPRHKITKRGQNVTFRCDPISEHNRLYWYRQTLGQGPEFLTYFQNEAQLEKSRLLSDRFSAERPKGSFSTLEIQRTEQGDSAMYLCASSFQRGVGTDTQYFGPGTRLTVL.

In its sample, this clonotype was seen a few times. CDR3 nucleotide sequence: TGTGCCAGCAGAAAAAGCCGGATAGAGGCCTATGGCTACACCTTC. It specifies CASRKSRIEAYGYTF. The chain employs TRBV12-3 or TRBV12-4 and TRBJ1-2; D not resolved. V gave up 6 bases and J gave up 4 bases, with 18 bases separating them. This CDR3 contains 15 residues.

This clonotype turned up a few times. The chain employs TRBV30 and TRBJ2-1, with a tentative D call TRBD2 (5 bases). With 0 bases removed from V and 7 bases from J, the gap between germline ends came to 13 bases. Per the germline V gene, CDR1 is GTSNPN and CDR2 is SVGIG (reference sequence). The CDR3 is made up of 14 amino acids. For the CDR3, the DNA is TGTGCCTGGAGTGTTCCCTATCGAGGGAATGAGCAGTTCTTC. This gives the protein CAWSVPYRGNEQFF.

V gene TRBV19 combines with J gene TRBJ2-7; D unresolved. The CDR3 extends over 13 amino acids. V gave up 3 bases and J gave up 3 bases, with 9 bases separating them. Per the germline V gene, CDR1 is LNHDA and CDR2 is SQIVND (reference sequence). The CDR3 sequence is CASSMTDYYEQYF. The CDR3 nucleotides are TGTGCCAGTAGTATGACGGATTACTACGAGCAGTACTTC.

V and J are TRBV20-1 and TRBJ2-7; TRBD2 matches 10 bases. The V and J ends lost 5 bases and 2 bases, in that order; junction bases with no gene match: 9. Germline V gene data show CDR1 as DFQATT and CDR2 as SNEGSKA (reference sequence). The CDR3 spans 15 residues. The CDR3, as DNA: TGCAGTGCTCCGAAGAGGACTAGCGGACCCTACGAGCAGTACTTC. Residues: CSAPKRTSGPYEQYF.

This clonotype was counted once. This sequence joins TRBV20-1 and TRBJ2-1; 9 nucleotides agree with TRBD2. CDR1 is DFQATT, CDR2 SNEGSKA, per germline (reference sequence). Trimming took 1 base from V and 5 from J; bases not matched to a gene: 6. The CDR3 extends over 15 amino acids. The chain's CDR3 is CSARGSGGRDNEQFF. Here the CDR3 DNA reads TGCAGTGCTAGAGGGTCCGGCGGGAGGGACAATGAGCAGTTCTTC.

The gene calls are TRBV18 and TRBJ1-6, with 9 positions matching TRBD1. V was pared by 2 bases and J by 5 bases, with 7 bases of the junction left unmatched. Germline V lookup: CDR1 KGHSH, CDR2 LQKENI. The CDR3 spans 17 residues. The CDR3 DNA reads TGTGCCAGCTCACCATCAAGGACAGGGGTGAATAATTCACCCCTCCACTTT. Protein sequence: CASSPSRTGVNNSPLHF.

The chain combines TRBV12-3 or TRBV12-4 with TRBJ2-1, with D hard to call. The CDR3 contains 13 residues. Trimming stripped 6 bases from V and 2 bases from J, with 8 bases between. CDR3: CASRLDPYNEQFF. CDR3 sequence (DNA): TGTGCCAGCAGACTGGACCCCTACAATGAGCAGTTCTTC.

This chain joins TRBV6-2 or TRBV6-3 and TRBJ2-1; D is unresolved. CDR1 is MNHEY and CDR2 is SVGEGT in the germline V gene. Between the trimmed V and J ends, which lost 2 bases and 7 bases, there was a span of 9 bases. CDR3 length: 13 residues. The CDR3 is CASSYHTSNEQFF. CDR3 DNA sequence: TGTGCCAGCAGTTACCACACTTCTAATGAGCAGTTCTTC.

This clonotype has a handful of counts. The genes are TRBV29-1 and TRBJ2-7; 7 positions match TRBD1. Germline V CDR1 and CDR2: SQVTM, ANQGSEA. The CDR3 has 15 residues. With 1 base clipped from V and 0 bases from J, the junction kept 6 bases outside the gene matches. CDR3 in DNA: TGCAGCGTTGAAGGACAGACAGGGATCTCCTACGAGCAGTACTTC. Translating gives CSVEGQTGISYEQYF.

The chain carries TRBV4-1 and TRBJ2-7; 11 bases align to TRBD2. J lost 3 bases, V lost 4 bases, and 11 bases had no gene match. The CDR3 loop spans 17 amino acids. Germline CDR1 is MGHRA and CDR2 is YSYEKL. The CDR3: CASSPRGELAGDYEQYF. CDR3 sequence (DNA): TGCGCCAGCAGCCCTAGGGGAGAACTAGCGGGAGACTACGAGCAGTACTTC.

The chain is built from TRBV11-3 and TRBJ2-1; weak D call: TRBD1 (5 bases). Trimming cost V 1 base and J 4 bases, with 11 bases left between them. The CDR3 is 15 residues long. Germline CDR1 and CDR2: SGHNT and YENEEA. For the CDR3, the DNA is TGTGCCAGCAGCTTAGCCCCCCAGGGATACAATGAGCAGTTCTTC. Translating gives CASSLAPQGYNEQFF.